This TCR beta chain was identified in a study of blood T cell repertoires in COVID-19 (dated by TCRdb to about 2020). For context, the study as a whole: The collaborator samples originated in the United States, Italy and Spain and spanned the acute and convalescent phases of COVID-19. The repertoires were released in a freely available public database intended as a resource for research on the immune response to SARS-CoV-2. A de-identified subject ID, COVID-19 status, age in years and sex were almost always included in the sample metadata. Deeply sampled blood TCRbeta repertoires from subjects exposed to, actively infected with, or recovered from COVID-19 were included in the dataset. The prospective study material was composed of cDNA or gDNA derived from T cells, B-cell-depleted T cells, or PBMCs. The samples were drawn from two sources: the first 160 participants of the ongoing ImmuneRACE study, and 1,200 or so subjects contributed by 6 global collaborators. Where HLA class I and class II types were available, the types were taken from metadata supplied by the sample provider, not from assay-based typing. Summary of the overall study and its limitations: How much clinical and demographic metadata was included differed by source and by participant, and the metadata was provided uncurated.

The immunoSEQ Assay, a bias-controlled multiplex PCR, was used to amplify TCRbeta CDR3 regions from genomic DNA. On the authors' methods: The number of nucleated cells in each sample was estimated from the amplification of reference gene primers within the assay. Sequence reads were collapsed and filtered to measure the absolute abundance of every unique TCRbeta CDR3 rearrangement. For each sample, productive Simpson clonality was calculated as the square root of Simpson's diversity index over productive rearrangements. As stored in TCRdb, this immuneACCESS dataset retains in-frame rearrangements with V and J assigned. A fraction of the clones does not appear; measured against another copy, unresolved V genes explain less than half of the discrepancy, and the remainder lacks a known reason. V and J calls and clone size follow that table, whereas D and trimming were derived from the DNA. The sample includes about 110,000 clones, with less than 85% observed a single time. Less than 2% of the sample goes to the ten largest clones.

Each collaborating institution followed its own protocols to collect whole blood in K2EDTA tubes. For TCRbeta analysis, collaborators shipped samples as frozen whole blood, isolated PBMCs, or DNA extracted from either of those sample types. This clone was observed many times. It has no known antigen specificity. No base qualities exist here, and no much larger clone lies one base off it. Based on the germline V gene, the CDR1 and CDR2 sequences are SGDLS and YYNGEE. The germline V end is reduced by 4 bases and the J end by 2 bases; junction bases left unmatched: 5. The CDR3 numbers 15 residues from cysteine through phenylalanine. Only the CDR3 region is kept as DNA, spanning 45 bases read in frame from base 1.

The sequencing sample was made of peripheral blood. Recombination connected TRBV9 to TRBJ2-2; TRBD1 aligns with 7 central bases. This sequence originates from a woman in her thirties or forties with acute or convalescent COVID-19. The nucleotides read TGTGCCAGCAGCATAGACAGGGCCAACACCGGGGAGCTGTTTTTT. The translation is CASSIDRANTGELFF.